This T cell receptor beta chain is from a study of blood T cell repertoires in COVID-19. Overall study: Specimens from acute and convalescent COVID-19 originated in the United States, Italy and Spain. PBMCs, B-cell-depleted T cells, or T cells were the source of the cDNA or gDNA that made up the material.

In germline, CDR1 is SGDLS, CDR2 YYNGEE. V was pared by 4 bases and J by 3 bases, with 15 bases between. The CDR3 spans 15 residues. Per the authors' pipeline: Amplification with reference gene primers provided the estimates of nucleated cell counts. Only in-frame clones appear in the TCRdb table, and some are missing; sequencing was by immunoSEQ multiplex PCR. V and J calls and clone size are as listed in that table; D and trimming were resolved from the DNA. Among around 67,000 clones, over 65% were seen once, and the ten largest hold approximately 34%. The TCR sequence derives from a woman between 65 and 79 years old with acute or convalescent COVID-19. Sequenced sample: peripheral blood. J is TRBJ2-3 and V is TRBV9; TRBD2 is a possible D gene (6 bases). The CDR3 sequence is CASSPGGSWTDTQYF. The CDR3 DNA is TGTGCCAGCAGCCCCGGGGGTTCCTGGACAGATACGCAGTATTTT.